Following are 7 T cell receptor beta chains from one sample sequenced in a study of blood T cell repertoires in COVID-19. Clones were sequenced by immunoSEQ multiplex PCR, and TCRdb holds only the in-frame ones, with some missing. The sample comprises around 20,000 clones, roughly 73% of which are singletons, and around 19% rests with the top ten. The sequenced sample consisted of peripheral blood. Every receptor here comes from a human donor in a cohort sampled during active or convalescent COVID-19.

This chain uses TRBV5-1 with TRBJ1-1, with D tentatively TRBD1 (5 bases). The germline V gene encodes CDR1 SGHRS and CDR2 YFSETQ. The length of the CDR3 is 13 residues. Between the trimmed V and J ends, which lost 3 bases and 0 bases, there was a span of 6 bases. The CDR3 DNA is TGCGCCAGCAGCTCGACAGTGAACACTGAAGCTTTCTTT. Translated: CASSSTVNTEAFF.

The table lists this clone with a few counts. The rearrangement joins TRBV6-5 to TRBJ1-3; D is unresolved. Trimming took off 2 bases at V and 12 bases at J, with 8 bases between the two ends. This CDR3 is built from 11 residues. Germline V gene data show CDR1 as MNHEY and CDR2 as SVGAGI. In nucleotides, the CDR3 is TGTGCCAGCAGTTACGAGGGAAGCATATATTTT. It yields the protein CASSYEGSIYF.

This clone was detected a few times. This chain joins TRBV6-6 and TRBJ2-4, with D maybe TRBD1 (6 bases). V was clipped by 10 bases and J by 5 bases, with 9 bases between them. Germline V CDR1 and CDR2: MNHNY, SVGAGI (reference sequence). The CDR3 is 11 residues long. The CDR3 bases are TGTGCCACCCACAGGGAAAACATTCAGTACTTC. Residues: CATHRENIQYF.

The J gene is TRBJ2-3, the V gene TRBV15, with 10 bases identical to TRBD2. Germline CDR1 reads LNHNV; CDR2 reads YYDKDF (reference sequence). The CDR3 spans 18 residues. V lost 0 bases and J lost 3; bases outside the gene matches: 9. CDR3 in amino acids: CATSRDLGAGGLTDTQYF. CDR3 DNA sequence: TGTGCCACCAGCAGAGATTTGGGAGCGGGAGGGCTTACAGATACGCAGTATTTT.

The CDR3 spells CATLGGGELFF. The CDR3 bases are TGTGCCACCCTAGGGGGCGGGGAGCTGTTTTTT. The V call is TRBV19, the J call TRBJ2-2, with D tentatively TRBD1 (6 bases). There are 11 residues in the CDR3. V lost 10 bases and J 7 bases, leaving 10 bases between the germline ends. Germline values: CDR1 LNHDA, CDR2 SQIVND (reference sequence).

There are a few counts of this clone. The rearrangement uses TRBV19 and TRBJ1-5; no definite D call. Germline CDR1 and CDR2: LNHDA and SQIVND (reference sequence). The CDR3 spans 16 residues. Trimming pared 3 bases from V and 0 bases from J, leaving 12 bases between. CDR3 sequence (DNA): TGTGCCAGTAGTATTCGAACATTCAATAGCAATCAGCCCCAGCATTTT. Translating it yields CASSIRTFNSNQPQHF. Together with reference TRBV19 and TRBJ1-5, the CDR3 gives the full variable domain: DGGITQSPKYLFRKEGQNVTLSCEQNLNHDAMYWYRQDPGQGLRLIYYSQIVNDFQKGDIAEGYSVSREKKESFPLTVTSAQKNPTAFYLCASSIRTFNSNQPQHFGDGTRLSIL.

The chain has TRBV2 and TRBJ1-4; no clear D. The germline V gene encodes CDR1 SNHLY and CDR2 FYNNEI. The CDR3 loop spans 14 amino acids. The V end was cut by 5 bases, the J end by 8 bases, with 15 bases between. The CDR3 protein is CASSPGETEEKLFF. CDR3 DNA sequence: TGTGCCAGCAGTCCGGGAGAGACGGAGGAAAAACTGTTTTTT.